This is a list of T cell receptor beta chains from one sample in a study of blood T cells in healthy people across ages. TCRdb re-analysed the 5' RACE reads in MiXCR, keeping a single row per CDR3 protein. The table shows 1.5 million to 2 million distinct CDR3 sequences, with 28% occurring only once. Sequenced input: blood. The receptors were sampled from a woman in her thirties in good health. The CDR3 runs from the conserved cysteine through the conserved F or W. A D gene is named only where the DNA matches it firmly. The listing skips clone size in some rows; elsewhere it reads once, few, many or a size class.

d_call,j_call,clone_size,v_call,cdr3_nt,cdr3_aa
TRBD2,TRBJ2-2,-,TRBV7-2,TGTGCCAGCGGAGCTCTAGCGGGGGCCTCGGGCACCGGGGAGCTGTTTTTT,CASGALAGASGTGELFF
TRBD1,TRBJ2-7,-,TRBV14,TGTGCCAGCAGCCAGTTGACAGGGGGTGAATACGAGCAGTACTTC,CASSQLTGGEYEQYF
TRBD2,TRBJ2-1,once,TRBV5-6,TGTGCCAGCAGCGACAGCACGGGACTATACGACAATGAGCAGTTCTTC,CASSDSTGLYDNEQFF
-,TRBJ2-7,many,TRBV9,TGTGCCAGCACCGACGGCTACGAGCAGTACTTC,CASTDGYEQYF
-,TRBJ2-3,-,TRBV18,TGTGCCAGCTCACCGTCCGGGCCAGATGCGCAGTATTTT,CASSPSGPDAQYF
-,TRBJ2-7,many,TRBV4-1,TGCGCCAGCAGCCAAGATCAAGGGGTCTACGAGCAGTACTTC,CASSQDQGVYEQYF
-,TRBJ2-7,many,TRBV29-1,TGCAGCGTTGGTCTGGAGAGGGTTGGATCCTACGAGCAGTACTTC,CSVGLERVGSYEQYF
-,TRBJ1-1,few,TRBV3-1,TGTGCCAGCAGCCGGGGAGGGAGGGACACTGAAGCTTTCTTT,CASSRGGRDTEAFF
TRBD1,TRBJ1-2,few,TRBV20-1,TGCAGTGCTAGAGATACGGGACAGGGACTTTCCTATGGCTACACCTTC,CSARDTGQGLSYGYTF
TRBD1,TRBJ2-7,many,TRBV5-1,TGCGCCAGCAGCAGGGACAGACTCGGCGAGCAGTACTTC,CASSRDRLGEQYF
TRBD1,TRBJ2-5,-,TRBV12-3/TRBV12-4,TGTGCCAGCAGTGAATACGGGACAGGCCAAGAGACCCAGTACTTC,CASSEYGTGQETQYF